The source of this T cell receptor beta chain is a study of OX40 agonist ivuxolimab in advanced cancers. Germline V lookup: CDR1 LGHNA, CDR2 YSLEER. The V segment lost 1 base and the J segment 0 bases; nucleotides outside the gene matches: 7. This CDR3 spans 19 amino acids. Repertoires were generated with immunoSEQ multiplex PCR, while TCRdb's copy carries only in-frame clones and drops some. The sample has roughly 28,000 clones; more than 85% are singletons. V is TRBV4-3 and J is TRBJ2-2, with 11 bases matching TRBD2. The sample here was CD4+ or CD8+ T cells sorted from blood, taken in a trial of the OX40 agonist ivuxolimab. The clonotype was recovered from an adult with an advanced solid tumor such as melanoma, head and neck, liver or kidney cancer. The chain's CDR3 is CASSQGVAGGATNTGELFF. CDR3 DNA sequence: TGCGCCAGCAGCCAAGGGGTAGCGGGAGGGGCTACGAACACCGGGGAGCTGTTTTTT.